The rows below give T cell receptor beta chains drawn from one sample of a study of response to subunit inactivated influenza vaccine. TCRdb independently ran MiXCR on the RT-PCR reads; one entry per CDR3 protein. The sample records 530,000 or so distinct CDR3 sequences, around 11% being singletons. The sample consisted of PBMCs from blood, taken on the day of vaccination. Source of these receptors: a man aged 50 to 59 who received an inactivated influenza vaccine. The CDR3 runs from the conserved cysteine through the conserved F or W. A D gene is named only where the DNA matches it firmly. The size entry is marked missing in some rows and otherwise reads once, few, many or a size class.

V	J	size	D	DNA	CDR3
TRBV4-2	TRBJ2-7	-	TRBD2	TGTGCCAGCAGCCAGCGTAGCGGGAGTTGGGACGAGCAGTACTTC	CASSQRSGSWDEQYF
TRBV28	TRBJ2-7	few	-	TGTGCCAGCAGCCAGCCGAGCTCCTACGAGCAGTACTTC	CASSQPSSYEQYF
TRBV7-9	TRBJ2-2	few	TRBD2	TGTGCCAGCAGCCCTAGGTCGGGGGGGGCGAACACCGGGGAGCTGTTTTTT	CASSPRSGGANTGELFF
TRBV20-1	TRBJ2-5	few	-	TGCAGTGCCCTGTTTTTACAGGGAGAAGAGACCCAGTACTTC	CSALFLQGEETQYF
TRBV7-2	TRBJ2-7	-	-	TGTGCCAGCAGCTTAGTAGAGGAAGAAGAGCAGTACTTC	CASSLVEEEEQYF
TRBV6-1	TRBJ2-1	-	TRBD2	TGTGCCAGCAGAAGCGACCGAAGGACTAGCGGAACCTACAATGAGCAGTTCTTC	CASRSDRRTSGTYNEQFF
TRBV3-1	TRBJ2-5	few	TRBD1	TGTGCCAGCAGCCACTGGGCAAGACAGGGCTACCAAGAGACCCAGTACTTC	CASSHWARQGYQETQYF
TRBV28	TRBJ2-3	-	-	TGTGCCAGCAGCCGAAGGGACAACCACCGCACAGATACGCAGTATTTT	CASSRRDNHRTDTQYF
TRBV5-5	TRBJ2-3	-	-	TGTGCCAGCAGCCCAACCGGCCACAAGGCTGTCCCAGATACGCAGTATTTT	CASSPTGHKAVPDTQYF
TRBV29-1	TRBJ2-3	-	TRBD2	TGCAGCTACGGCTTAACTAGCGGGATATCGTATTTT	CSYGLTSGISYF
TRBV6-1	TRBJ2-1	few	TRBD1	TGTGCCAGCAGTAAAACAGGGGGCCCCAATAAGCAGTTCTTC	CASSKTGGPNKQFF
TRBV5-1	TRBJ2-3	-	TRBD2	TGCGCCAGCAGCTTGGCTCCAGCGGGGGGCACAGATACGCAGTATTTT	CASSLAPAGGTDTQYF
TRBV9	TRBJ2-3	many	TRBD2	TGTGCCAGCAGCGTACTAGCGGGTTCTAGCACAGATACGCAGTATTTT	CASSVLAGSSTDTQYF